What follows are 29 T cell receptor beta chains derived from one specimen sequenced in a study of cytomegalovirus exposure and HLA in healthy donors. PCR employed 60 Vbeta and 13 Jbeta primers. This table comes from immunoSEQ multiplex PCR, and its TCRdb copy is limited to in-frame clones, with some not included. The sample holds over 150,000 clones, roughly 80% seen once. Sequencing was performed on PBMCs. These receptors all come from a man aged 25 to 45 in good health and CMV-seronegative.

This clone was counted a few times. This chain joins TRBV9 and TRBJ2-7, with D possibly being TRBD1 (6 bases). The CDR3 totals 14 residues. Germline V CDR1 and CDR2: SGDLS, YYNGEE. Trimming shortened V by 3 bases and J by 3 bases, and 13 bases separated the two germline ends. In DNA, the CDR3 is TGTGCCAGCAGCGCACAGGGTAATCACTACGAGCAGTACTTC. It is translated as CASSAQGNHYEQYF.

This clone was observed a few times. The rearrangement uses TRBV19 and TRBJ1-4; no definite D call. The ends were cut back, 2 bases at V and 7 bases at J, with 17 bases in the middle. Germline V gives CDR1 LNHDA, CDR2 SQIVND (reference sequence). The CDR3 covers 16 residues. The CDR3: CASSIWAPSHIEKLFF. The CDR3 region has the DNA TGTGCCAGTAGTATATGGGCGCCGTCCCACATTGAAAAACTGTTTTTT.

The chain has TRBV2 and TRBJ2-5; TRBD1 matches 7 bases. Per germline, CDR1 SNHLY and CDR2 FYNNEI. The CDR3 contains 15 residues. V lost 2 bases to trimming and J lost 1 base; unmatched junction nucleotides: 4. The CDR3 here is CASSERTGPQETQYF. In DNA, the CDR3 is TGTGCCAGCAGTGAAAGGACAGGACCCCAAGAGACCCAGTACTTC.

This chain links TRBV28 with TRBJ2-1; 11 nucleotides line up with TRBD2. Germline V gene lookup returns CDR1 MDHEN and CDR2 SYDVKM. The CDR3 consists of 20 residues. Unmatched junction bases numbered 11, after V lost 1 base and J lost 0 bases. The CDR3 loop is CASSLYRLAGLDSSYNEQFF. The CDR3, as DNA: TGTGCCAGCAGTTTATATAGACTAGCGGGACTTGATAGCTCCTACAATGAGCAGTTCTTC.

The chain combines TRBV6-4 with TRBJ2-3; TRBD2 might be the D (6 bases). Germline CDR1 and CDR2: MRHNA and SNTAGT. Trimming removed 0 bases from V and 2 bases from J, with 12 bases in between. The CDR3 totals 16 residues. CDR3 amino acids: CASSDSGRGNTDTQYF. CDR3 DNA sequence: TGTGCCAGCAGTGACTCAGGCCGGGGGAACACAGATACGCAGTATTTT.

This clone has more than one count but fewer than ten. The V and J genes are TRBV5-1 and TRBJ2-4, with a possible D match to TRBD1 (5 bases). The CDR3 contains 18 residues. In germline, CDR1 is SGHRS, CDR2 YFSETQ. With 0 bases removed from V and 6 bases from J, the gap between germline ends came to 22 bases. The CDR3 DNA reads TGCGCCAGCAGCTTGGGAAATCTCCCCGCCAGGGCCCTAAACATTCAGTACTTC. It yields the protein CASSLGNLPARALNIQYF. Supplemented by reference TRBV5-1 and TRBJ2-4, the full variable domain reads KAGVTQTPRYLIKTRGQQVTLSCSPISGHRSVSWYQQTPGQGLQFLFEYFSETQRNKGNFPGRFSGRQFSNSRSEMNVSTLELGDSALYLCASSLGNLPARALNIQYFGAGTRLSVL.

The rearrangement links TRBV28 to TRBJ1-4; the match to TRBD1 covers 7 bases. Trimming removed 4 bases from V and 14 bases from J; junction bases left unmatched: 31. Germline lookup yields CDR1 MDHEN and CDR2 SYDVKM. CDR3 length: 20 amino acids. Here the CDR3 reads CASSSVGQFFPWTLSVPLFF. CDR3 DNA sequence: TGTGCCAGCAGTTCGGTGGGACAGTTTTTTCCCTGGACCCTGTCGGTTCCCCTGTTTTTT.

CDR3 sequence reads: CALHHPGGLSGNTIYF. CDR3 coding DNA: TGTGCTTTACATCACCCAGGGGGCCTCTCTGGAAACACCATATATTTT. This chain links TRBV30 with TRBJ1-3; 8 nucleotides agree with TRBD1. CDR3 length equals 16 residues. The germline CDR1 and CDR2 sequences are GTSNPN and SVGIG (reference sequence).

Points on this clone: The sample contains more than one DNA sequence encoding this CDR3. The genes are TRBV27 and TRBJ2-1; 8 nucleotides match TRBD2. The germline CDR1 and CDR2 sequences are MNHEY and SMNVEV (reference sequence). The CDR3 is made up of 18 amino acids. The trim removed 4 bases at V and 3 bases at J, leaving 14 bases unmatched. This CDR3 is CASSSLGLAGGNYNEQFF. The CDR3 DNA is TGTGCCAGCAGTTCCCTCGGACTAGCAGGAGGTAACTACAATGAGCAGTTCTTC.

The V call is TRBV11-3, the J call TRBJ1-1, with D perhaps TRBD1 (6 bases). CDR3 length equals 15 residues. Looked up from germline, CDR1 is SGHNT and CDR2 is YENEEA. Trimming cost V 4 bases and J 1 base, with 13 bases left between them. The CDR3 coding sequence is TGTGCCAGCAGCTCAGGGACATCCTGGAACACTGAAGCTTTCTTT. Translated, it gives CASSSGTSWNTEAFF.

Concerning this clone itself: The junction departs from the called germline gene at one end, perhaps through a read error. The chain combines TRBV11-3 with TRBJ2-5, with 7 bases lining up with TRBD1. The CDR3 contains 17 residues. Germline assignment: CDR1 SGHNT and CDR2 YENEEA. The CDR3 here is CASSLGSTNRGQETQYF. DNA for the CDR3: TGTGCCAGCAGTTTAGGCTCGACGAACAGGGGACAAGAGACCCAGTACTTC.

The chain links TRBV15 to TRBJ2-7; the D is unclear. Per the germline V gene, CDR1 is LNHNV and CDR2 is YYDKDF (reference sequence). Trimming shortened V by 2 bases and J by 5 bases, and 13 bases separated the two germline ends. The CDR3 runs 14 residues. The CDR3 nucleotides are TGTGCCACCAGCAGATCTGCTCGGAGCGACGAGCAGTACTTC. It encodes CATSRSARSDEQYF.

The chain links TRBV27 to TRBJ2-5, with 10 bases lining up with TRBD2. The V and J ends lost 0 bases and 4 bases, in that order; junction bases with no gene match: 5. The V gene's germline CDR1 is MNHEY and CDR2 SMNVEV (reference sequence). CDR3 length: 16 amino acids. The CDR3 sequence is CASSLSVGTSVETQYF. In DNA form, the CDR3 reads TGTGCCAGCAGTTTATCAGTGGGGACTAGCGTAGAGACCCAGTACTTC.

This chain uses TRBV5-4 with TRBJ2-3; 9 positions match TRBD1. Germline CDR1 and CDR2: SGHNT and YYREEE (reference sequence). This CDR3 contains 15 residues. The V gene end was trimmed by 4 bases and the J gene end by 2 bases; junction bases not matched to a gene: 5. Here the CDR3 reads CASSPGQGHTDTQYF. Here the CDR3 DNA reads TGTGCCAGCAGCCCGGGACAGGGACACACAGATACGCAGTATTTT.

CDR3 protein: CASSLARGTGYGYTF. CDR3 coding DNA: TGTGCCAGCAGTTTAGCGAGGGGGACAGGCTATGGCTACACCTTC. This chain joins TRBV28 and TRBJ1-2; 8 bases fit TRBD1. Looked up from germline, CDR1 is MDHEN and CDR2 is SYDVKM. V shed 2 bases and J 4 bases; nucleotides not matched to a gene: 6. This CDR3 is 15 amino acids long.

The chain combines TRBV7-9 with TRBJ2-1; D perhaps matches TRBD2 (6 bases). Germline CDR1 and CDR2: SEHNR and FQNEAQ (reference sequence). The CDR3 is made up of 15 amino acids. V lost 7 bases to trimming and J lost 3 bases, with 16 bases between them. The CDR3 region is CASIITGGIYNEQFF. Here the CDR3 DNA reads TGTGCCAGCATCATTACTGGCGGGATCTACAATGAGCAGTTCTTC.

The genes are TRBV30 and TRBJ2-7; D gene ambiguous. The CDR3 totals 12 residues. V dropped 5 bases and J dropped 7 bases, with 15 bases sitting between them. Germline V gene lookup returns CDR1 GTSNPN and CDR2 SVGIG (reference sequence). The CDR3 DNA follows: TGTGCCTGGGGGTGCAGGCTGAGAGAGCAGTACTTC. This sequence encodes CAWGCRLREQYF.

The CDR3 DNA reads as TGTGCCAGCAGTTTGTGGGGGCCAGTTGGTGAAAAACTGTTTTTT. Translated, it gives CASSLWGPVGEKLFF. The chain is built from TRBV28 and TRBJ1-4, with a possible D match to TRBD1 (6 bases). V shed 3 bases and J shed 7 bases, with 15 bases lying between them. CDR1 and CDR2 (germline): MDHEN, SYDVKM. CDR3 size: 15 residues. Full variable domain (remainder filled in from reference TRBV28 and TRBJ1-4): DVKVTQSSRYLVKRTGEKVFLECVQDMDHENMFWYRQDPGLGLRLIYFSYDVKMKEKGDIPEGYSVSREKKERFSLILESASTNQTSMYLCASSLWGPVGEKLFFGSGTQLSVL.

The J gene is TRBJ2-6, the V gene TRBV5-6; D perhaps matches TRBD1 (5 bases). CDR1 and CDR2 from the germline V gene are SGHDT and YYEEEE. Trimming took off 0 bases at V and 13 bases at J, with 14 bases between the two ends. The CDR3 is made up of 14 amino acids. The CDR3, as DNA: TGTGCCAGCAGCTTGGGACGCAGGGCAGGGGTCCTGACTTTC. Protein product: CASSLGRRAGVLTF.

This clone was seen a few times. This chain connects TRBV19 to TRBJ1-6; no reliable D call. Trimming removed 3 bases at V and 9 bases at J, with 15 bases between. The CDR3 is 15 residues long. CDR1 is LNHDA and CDR2 is SQIVND in the germline V gene (reference sequence). CDR3 amino acids: CASSIRRNEGSPLHF. In nucleotides, the CDR3 is TGTGCCAGTAGTATCCGAAGGAACGAGGGTTCACCCCTCCACTTT.

The chain uses TRBV2 and TRBJ1-1; 10 bases match TRBD1. V shed 6 bases and J 10 bases; nucleotides not matched to a gene: 11. The CDR3 spans 14 residues. Germline-derived CDR1 and CDR2 are SNHLY and FYNNEI. CDR3 sequence reads: CASSQDRGVVVAFF. The CDR3 bases are TGTGCCAGCAGCCAGGACAGGGGGGTGGTAGTAGCTTTCTTT. Full variable domain (remainder filled in from reference TRBV2 and TRBJ1-1): EPEVTQTPSHQVTQMGQEVILRCVPISNHLYFYWYRQILGQKVEFLVSFYNNEISEKSEIFDDQFSVERPDGSNFTLKIRSTKLEDSAMYFCASSQDRGVVVAFFGQGTRLTVV.

The DNA of the CDR3 is TGTGCCACCCACGGAGGGAATCAGCCCCAGCATTTT. Translated: CATHGGNQPQHF. This chain connects TRBV6-6 to TRBJ1-5; D call uncertain. Trimming stripped 10 bases from V and 4 bases from J, with 11 bases between. Per the germline V gene, CDR1 is MNHNY and CDR2 is SVGAGI (reference sequence). The CDR3 has 12 amino acids.

This chain connects TRBV10-3 to TRBJ2-3; TRBD2 might be the D (6 bases). The germline CDR1 and CDR2 sequences are ENHRY and SYGVKD. V was cut by 7 bases and J by 0 bases, with 11 bases left in between. There are 14 residues in the CDR3. In nucleotides, the CDR3 is TGTGCCATCAAAGGCGGGATTAGCACAGATACGCAGTATTTT. As protein: CAIKGGISTDTQYF.

The rearrangement joins TRBV5-5 to TRBJ2-7, with 8 nucleotides matching TRBD2. V was clipped by 3 bases and J by 5 bases; unmatched bases: 10. CDR1 and CDR2 (germline): SGHKS, YYEKEE (reference sequence). The CDR3 extends over 15 amino acids. CDR3 bases: TGTGCCAGCAGCTCCGCCGGACTAGCCACAGACGAGCAGTACTTC. Protein sequence: CASSSAGLATDEQYF. The variable domain in full, with the rest retrieved from reference TRBV5-5 and TRBJ2-7, is DAGVTQSPTHLIKTRGQQVTLRCSPISGHKSVSWYQQVLGQGPQFIFQYYEKEERGRGNFPDRFSARQFPNYSSELNVNALLLGDSALYLCASSSAGLATDEQYFGPGTRLTVT.

The chain uses TRBV28 and TRBJ2-5; weak D call: TRBD2 (5 bases). The better agreement between TRBJ2-7 and the DNA end casts doubt on the J call. The germline CDR1 and CDR2 sequences are MDHEN and SYDVKM. The CDR3 runs to 14 residues. DNA of the CDR3: TGTGCCAGCAGCGACGGGGAACCCTCCTACGAGCAGTACTTC. It translates to CASSDGEPSYEQYF.

This chain uses TRBV19 with TRBJ1-4, with D possibly TRBD1 on 5 matching bases. The CDR3 runs to 14 residues. With 6 bases removed from V and 8 bases from J, the gap between germline ends came to 16 bases. CDR1 is LNHDA and CDR2 is SQIVND in the germline V gene (reference sequence). CDR3 nucleotides: TGTGCCAGTAGGTGGGGGGGGTTTAAGGAAAAACTGTTTTTT. It specifies CASRWGGFKEKLFF.

The CDR3 region has the DNA TGTGCCAGCAGTTTAACAGCGGGATACACAGATACGCAGTATTTT. Its protein is CASSLTAGYTDTQYF. The chain carries TRBV28 and TRBJ2-3, with 7 nucleotides matching TRBD2. Germline-derived CDR1 and CDR2 are MDHEN and SYDVKM. V lost 2 bases to trimming and J lost 2 bases; unmatched junction nucleotides: 4. This CDR3 is built from 15 residues.

This chain uses TRBV19 with TRBJ2-3, with D perhaps TRBD1 (5 bases). The CDR3 extends over 12 amino acids. V gave up 4 bases and J gave up 4 bases, with 6 bases separating them. The germline V gene encodes CDR1 LNHDA and CDR2 SQIVND (reference sequence). CDR3 DNA: TGTGCCAGTAGTACAGGGCCAGATACGCAGTATTTT. Protein sequence: CASSTGPDTQYF.

The V gene is TRBV9, the J gene TRBJ2-5; TRBD1 is a possible D gene (6 bases). V was trimmed by 0 bases and J by 7 bases, leaving 16 bases between them. The CDR3 loop spans 15 amino acids. CDR1 is SGDLS and CDR2 is YYNGEE in the germline V gene. The chain's CDR3 is CASSVGQDPGGTQYF. CDR3 nucleotides: TGTGCCAGCAGCGTAGGACAGGATCCCGGAGGGACCCAGTACTTC.